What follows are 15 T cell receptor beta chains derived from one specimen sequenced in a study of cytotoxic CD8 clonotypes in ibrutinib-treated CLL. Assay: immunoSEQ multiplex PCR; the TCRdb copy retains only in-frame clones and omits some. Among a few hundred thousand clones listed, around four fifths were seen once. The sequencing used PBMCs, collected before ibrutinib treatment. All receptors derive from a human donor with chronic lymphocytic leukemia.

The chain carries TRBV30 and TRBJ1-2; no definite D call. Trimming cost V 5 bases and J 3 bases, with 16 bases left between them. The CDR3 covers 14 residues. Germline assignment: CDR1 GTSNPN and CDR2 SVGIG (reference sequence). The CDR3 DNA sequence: TGTGCCTGGTCCGAAGGAGGGTGGGACTATGGCTACACCTTC. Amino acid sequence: CAWSEGGWDYGYTF.

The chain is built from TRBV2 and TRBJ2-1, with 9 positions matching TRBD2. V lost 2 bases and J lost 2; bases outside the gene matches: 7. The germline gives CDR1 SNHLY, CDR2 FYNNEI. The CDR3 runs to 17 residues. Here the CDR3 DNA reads TGTGCCAGCAGTGAAAAGTTAGCGGGAGAGGCCTACAATGAGCAGTTCTTC. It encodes CASSEKLAGEAYNEQFF.

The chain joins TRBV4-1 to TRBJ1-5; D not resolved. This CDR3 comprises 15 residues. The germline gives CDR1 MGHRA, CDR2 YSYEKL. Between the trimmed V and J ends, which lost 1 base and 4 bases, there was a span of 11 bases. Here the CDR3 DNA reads TGCGCCAGCAGCCAAGTAGGCGGGAGAAATCAGCCCCAGCATTTT. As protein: CASSQVGGRNQPQHF.

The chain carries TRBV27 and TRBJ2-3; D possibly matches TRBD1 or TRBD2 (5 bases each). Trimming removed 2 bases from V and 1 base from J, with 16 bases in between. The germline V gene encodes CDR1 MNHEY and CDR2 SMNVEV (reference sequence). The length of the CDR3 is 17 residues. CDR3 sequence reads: CASSLHPGIQGTDTQYF. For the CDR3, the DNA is TGTGCCAGCAGTTTACACCCCGGGATACAGGGCACAGATACGCAGTATTTT.

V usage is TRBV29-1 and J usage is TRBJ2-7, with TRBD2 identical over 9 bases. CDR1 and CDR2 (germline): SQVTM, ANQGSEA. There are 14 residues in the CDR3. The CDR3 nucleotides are TGCAGTGCCCGACTAGCGGAGGGATACTACGAGCAGTACTTC. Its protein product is CSARLAEGYYEQYF.

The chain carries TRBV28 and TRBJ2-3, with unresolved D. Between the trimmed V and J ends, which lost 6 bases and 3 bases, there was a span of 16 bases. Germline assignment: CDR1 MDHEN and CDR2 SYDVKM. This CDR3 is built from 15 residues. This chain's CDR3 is CASRQTRPRTDTQYF. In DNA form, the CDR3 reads TGTGCCAGCAGACAAACTCGTCCCCGTACAGATACGCAGTATTTT.

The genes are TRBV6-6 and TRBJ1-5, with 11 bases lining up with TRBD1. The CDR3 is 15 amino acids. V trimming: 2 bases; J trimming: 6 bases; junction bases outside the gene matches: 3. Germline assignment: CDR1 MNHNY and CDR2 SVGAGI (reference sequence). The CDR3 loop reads CASSYGGTGGQPQHF. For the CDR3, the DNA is TGTGCCAGCAGTTACGGGGGGACAGGGGGTCAGCCCCAGCATTTT.

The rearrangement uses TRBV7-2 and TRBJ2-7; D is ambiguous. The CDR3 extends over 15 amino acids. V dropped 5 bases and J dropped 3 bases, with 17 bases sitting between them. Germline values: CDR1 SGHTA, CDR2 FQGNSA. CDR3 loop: CASSPGRIQDYEQYF. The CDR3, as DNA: TGTGCCAGCAGCCCTGGGCGAATTCAAGACTACGAGCAGTACTTC.

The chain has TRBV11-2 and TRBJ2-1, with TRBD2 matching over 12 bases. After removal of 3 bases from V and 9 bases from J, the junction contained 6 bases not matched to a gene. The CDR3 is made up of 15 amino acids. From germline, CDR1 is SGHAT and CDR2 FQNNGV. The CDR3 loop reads CASSLSSGRDIEQFF. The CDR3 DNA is TGTGCCAGCAGCTTGTCTAGCGGGAGGGATATTGAGCAGTTCTTC.

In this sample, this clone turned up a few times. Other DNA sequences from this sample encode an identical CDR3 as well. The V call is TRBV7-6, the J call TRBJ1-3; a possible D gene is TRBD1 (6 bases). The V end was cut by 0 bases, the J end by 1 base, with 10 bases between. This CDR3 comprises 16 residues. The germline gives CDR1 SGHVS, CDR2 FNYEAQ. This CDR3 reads CASSLAQGSSGNTIYF. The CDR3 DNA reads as TGTGCCAGCAGCTTAGCTCAGGGGTCGTCTGGAAACACCATATATTTT.

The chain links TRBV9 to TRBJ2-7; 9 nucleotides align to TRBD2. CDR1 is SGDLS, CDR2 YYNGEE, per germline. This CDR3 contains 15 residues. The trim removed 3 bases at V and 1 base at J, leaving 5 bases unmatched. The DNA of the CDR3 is TGTGCCAGCAGCGCGGGACTAGCTCCTTCCTACGAGCAGTACTTC. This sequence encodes CASSAGLAPSYEQYF.

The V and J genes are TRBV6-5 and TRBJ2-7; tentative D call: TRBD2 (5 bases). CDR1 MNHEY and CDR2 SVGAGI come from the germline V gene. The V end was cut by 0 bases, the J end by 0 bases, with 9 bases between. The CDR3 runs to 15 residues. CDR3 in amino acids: CASSYSEGFSYEQYF. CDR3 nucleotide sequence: TGTGCCAGCAGTTACTCCGAGGGATTCTCCTACGAGCAGTACTTC.

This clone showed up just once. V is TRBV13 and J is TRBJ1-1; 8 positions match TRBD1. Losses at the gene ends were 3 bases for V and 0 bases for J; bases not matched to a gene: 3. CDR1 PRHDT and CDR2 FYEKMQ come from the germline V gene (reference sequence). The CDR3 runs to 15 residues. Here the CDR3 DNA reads TGTGCCAGCAGCTTGAGGACAGGGCTGAACACTGAAGCTTTCTTT. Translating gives CASSLRTGLNTEAFF.

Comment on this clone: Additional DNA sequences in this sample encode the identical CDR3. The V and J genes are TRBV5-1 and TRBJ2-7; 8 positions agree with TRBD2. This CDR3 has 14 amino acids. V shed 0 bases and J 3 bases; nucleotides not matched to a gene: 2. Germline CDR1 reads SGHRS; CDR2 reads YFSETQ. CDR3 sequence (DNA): TGCGCCAGCAGCTTGGCTGGGACTAGCTACGAGCAGTACTTC. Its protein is CASSLAGTSYEQYF.

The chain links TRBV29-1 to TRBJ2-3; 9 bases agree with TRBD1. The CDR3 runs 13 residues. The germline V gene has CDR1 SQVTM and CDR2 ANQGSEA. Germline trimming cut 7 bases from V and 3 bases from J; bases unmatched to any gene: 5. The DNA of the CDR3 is TGCAGCGGGTGGACAGGGGTTACAGATACGCAGTATTTT. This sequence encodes CSGWTGVTDTQYF.